This T cell receptor beta chain was found in a study of Tregs in tolerant kidney transplant recipients. Here immunoSEQ multiplex PCR was the method, and the copy in TCRdb shows in-frame clones only, minus some. The sample lists approximately 20,000 clones; 65% to 85% were seen once. This CDR3 comprises 13 residues. Germline CDR1 reads MRHNA; CDR2 reads SNTAGT. V lost 4 bases, J lost 4 bases, and 8 bases lay in between. The nonmyeloablative bone marrow transplants came from related graft donors, with transient mixed chimerism. V is TRBV6-4 and J is TRBJ2-1; unclear D gene. The input for sequencing was CD8+ T cells from blood (PBMCs), taken 6 months after the transplant. This TCR was recovered from a human patient who received a combined kidney and bone marrow transplant. Some T cells may have come from the graft donor. Here the CDR3 DNA reads TGTGCCAGCAGTGTAGGAGAGTACAATGAGCAGTTCTTC. It encodes CASSVGEYNEQFF.